This TCR beta chain was captured in a study of blood T cell repertoires in COVID-19. Study overall: COVID-19 samples collected from the United States, Italy and Spain covered acute and convalescent phases. T cells, B-cell-depleted T cells, or PBMCs supplied cDNA or gDNA.

V dropped 3 bases and J dropped 6; count of bases not matched to a gene: 8. This CDR3 spans 14 amino acids. Germline V CDR1 and CDR2: MDHEN, SYDVKM. The data were produced by immunoSEQ multiplex PCR, yet TCRdb's version contains in-frame clones alone and is incomplete. Counted here are about 200,000 clones, around 90% occurring once; the ten biggest clones make up 0.82%. This TCR was recovered from a man aged 55 to 70 with COVID-19, enrolled during active disease. Specimen: peripheral blood. J is TRBJ2-7 and V is TRBV28; 7 bases line up with TRBD1. The CDR3 loop reads CASSLRQGVSEQYF. CDR3 nucleotides: TGTGCCAGCAGTTTGAGGCAGGGGGTCTCCGAGCAGTACTTC.